This T cell receptor (beta chain) was recorded in a study of OX40 agonist ivuxolimab in advanced cancers. Concerning the study at large: Ivuxolimab was an agonistic, fully human IgG2 monoclonal antibody directed against OX40 (CD134), a costimulatory receptor. Intravenous ivuxolimab was administered to patients every 2 weeks at six dose levels: 0.01, 0.1, 0.3, 1.5, 3 and 10 mg/kg. Among the approximately 50 dose-escalation patients, around 19 had hepatocellular carcinoma, approximately 15 melanoma, 9 renal cell carcinoma and 9 head and neck cancer. In the dose-escalation cohort, 70% to 90% of patients were male, and the mean age was roughly 56 years with a range of roughly 23 to 79. Prior anti-PD-1, anti-PD-L1 or anti-CTLA-4 therapy was permitted, and 30% to 45% of dose-escalation patients had received checkpoint inhibitors. Partial responses were achieved by three dose-escalation patients, of whom one had hepatocellular carcinoma and two had cutaneous melanoma. Peripheral TCRbeta sequencing was intended to test whether TCR sequence diversity was altered and clonal T-cell expansion was caused by ivuxolimab. The paper describes the monotherapy dose-escalation part (N of about 52 patients) of the phase I trial of ivuxolimab.

Patients with autoimmune disease history or receiving systemic immunosuppression were excluded from the trial. In every dose cohort, peripheral blood was drawn for TCR sequencing at baseline, cycle 4 day 1, and cycle 7 day 1. Samples were obtained from an open-label, multicenter, first-in-human phase I dose-escalation trial of ivuxolimab. Adults with locally advanced or metastatic head and neck squamous cell, hepatocellular, melanoma or renal cell carcinoma were enrolled in the trial. CD4+ and CD8+ T cells were sorted separately from peripheral blood before TCR sequencing. As concerns this clone: The antigen this receptor binds is unknown. The input lacks base qualities; no much larger clone sits a single base away.

Genomic DNA was extracted from sorted cells for sequencing of the TCRbeta CDR3 region. The immunoSEQ Assay was used for sequencing of TCRbeta CDR3 regions. Here the immuneACCESS table is served through TCRdb, limited to in-frame sequences with V and J called. Missing clones are a known gap in these copies; in checked studies unresolved V genes cover under half, and the rest lacks a known reason. The sample table shows almost 90,000 clones, and around nine tenths are seen once. The ten biggest clones cover about 1.5% of the sample. The CDR3 holds 13 amino acids from the cysteine to the phenylalanine. Only the CDR3 DNA stays, 39 bases, in frame from base 1. The V and J ends are trimmed by 4 bases and 3 bases, leaving 7 bases between them. Via the germline V gene (reference sequence), CDR1 is LNHDA and CDR2 SQIVND. On the study overall, not on this receptor specifically: Low levels of normalized T-cell clonal expansion were also seen in some patients who did not respond. After ivuxolimab, expanded clones were on average more numerous among CD8+ T cells than among CD4+ T cells. At doses from 0.1 to 3.0 mg/kg, clonal expansion was seen in both CD4+ and CD8+ blood T cells between baseline and week 6. Partial responders in the 0.1-3.0 mg/kg groups had among the lowest normalized peripheral clonal expansion, especially among CD8+ T cells. Which antigens the clonally expanded peripheral T cells were specific for was not determined.

Recombination linked TRBV19 to TRBJ1-5; perhaps TRBD1 is the D gene, with 6 bases matching. The TCR comes from an adult with an advanced solid tumor such as melanoma, head and neck, liver or kidney cancer. Sequenced here: CD4+ or CD8+ T cells sorted from blood, sampled in a trial of the OX40 agonist ivuxolimab. The base sequence is TGTGCCAGTAGTAGGACAGTCAATCAGCCCCAGCATTTT. This yields the protein CASSRTVNQPQHF.